This T cell receptor (beta chain) derives from a study of blood T cell repertoires in COVID-19. Study overall: COVID-19 samples collected from the United States, Italy and Spain covered acute and convalescent phases.

Per germline, CDR1 GTSNPN and CDR2 SVGIG (reference sequence). This CDR3 is built from 13 residues. The V and J ends lost 6 bases and 6 bases, in that order; junction bases with no gene match: 6. The study recruited people aged roughly 18 to 95 years across approximately 24 US areas. Grouping used clinical history reported by participants in a survey and questionnaire. In the original processing: Amplification of reference gene primers was used by the study to estimate nucleated cell counts. Repertoires were generated with immunoSEQ multiplex PCR, while TCRdb's copy carries only in-frame clones and drops some. D and trimming come from the DNA, and the V and J calls and clone size come from that table. The top ten hold around 1.3% of the sample, which has a few hundred thousand clones, roughly nine tenths seen once.

Sequenced material: PBMCs or T cells enriched from blood (not recorded which). This rearrangement joins TRBV30 to TRBJ2-2, with 8 bases matching TRBD1. This clonotype was sampled from a human donor in a cohort exposed to, infected with or recovered from COVID-19 (not recorded which). The donor label of this sample is uncertain. This CDR3 is CACSRTGPGELFF. CDR3 in DNA: TGTGCCTGCAGCCGGACAGGGCCCGGGGAGCTGTTTTTT.